Included here is one T cell receptor (beta chain) sequence, with context. Per the original methods: It was from reference gene primer amplification that nucleated cell counts were estimated. This table comes from immunoSEQ multiplex PCR, and its TCRdb copy is limited to in-frame clones, with some not included. For V, J and clone size, that table is used; D and trimming come from the DNA. The sample consists of some 130,000 clones, about 86% of them appearing once. This specimen comes from a study of blood T cell repertoires in COVID-19. Overall study context: The origin of the acute and convalescent COVID-19 samples was the United States, Italy and Spain. PBMCs, B-cell-depleted T cells, or T cells provided the cDNA or gDNA that made up the material.

The origin of this receptor is a woman in her 50s with acute or convalescent COVID-19. Sequencing used peripheral blood.

Here the CDR3 DNA reads TGTGCCAGCAGTGAACAGGGGCATAATTCACCCCTCCACTTT. Translating it yields CASSEQGHNSPLHF. The rearrangement uses TRBV2 and TRBJ1-6, with a tentative D call TRBD1 (6 bases). V gave up 2 bases and J gave up 5 bases, with 7 bases separating them. This CDR3 is built from 14 residues. Germline values: CDR1 SNHLY, CDR2 FYNNEI.